The clone carrying this T cell receptor (beta chain) appeared a single time. The data were obtained in a study of blood T cell repertoires in COVID-19. Study background: Some COVID-19 samples were acute and others convalescent; all came from the United States, Italy and Spain.

Source study methods: How many nucleated cells were present was estimated from reference gene primer amplification. Here immunoSEQ multiplex PCR was the method, and the copy in TCRdb shows in-frame clones only, minus some. Clonal size and the V and J genes are those of that table, whereas D and trimming came from the DNA. Found here are just over 300,000 clones, about 91% of them singletons; the top ten hold around 10%. The junction had 3 bases not matched to a gene; V was cut back by 5 bases and J by 2 bases. There are 14 residues in the CDR3. Germline V gives CDR1 KGHSH, CDR2 LQKENI. The gene calls are TRBV18 and TRBJ1-5; 7 bases align to TRBD1. Sequencing used PBMCs or T cells enriched from blood (not recorded which). The clonotype originates from a woman under 30 who had recovered from COVID-19. The CDR3 DNA follows: TGTGCCAGCTCAACAGGGGCTGGCAATCAGCCCCAGCATTTT. It translates to CASSTGAGNQPQHF. The whole variable domain, filled in from reference TRBV18 and TRBJ1-5, reads NAGVMQNPRHLVRRRGQEARLRCSPMKGHSHVYWYRQLPEEGLKFMVYLQKENIIDESGMPKERFSAEFPKEGPSILRIQQVVRGDSAAYFCASSTGAGNQPQHFGDGTRLSIL.